This T cell receptor beta chain was retrieved from a study of T-cell reconstitution after alpha-beta-depleted transplantation in children. The sample holds a few counts of this clonotype. The length of the CDR3 is 12 residues. The ends were cut back, 10 bases at V and 6 bases at J, with 13 bases in the middle. Per the germline V gene, CDR1 is MNHNY and CDR2 is SVGAGI (reference sequence). Preparation of the TCRbeta library was carried out with unique molecular identifiers. TCRdb independently ran MiXCR on the PCR reads; one entry per CDR3 protein. The sample lists fewer than 120,000 distinct CDR3 sequences, over 9% occurring once.

J is TRBJ2-1 and V is TRBV6-6, with no clear D. Here the sequenced sample was PBMCs from the stem cell graft donor, taken from the stem cell graft. This sequence originates from a human donor who donated a stem cell graft to a child with acute lymphoblastic leukemia. As DNA, the CDR3 is TGTGCCACTGCGAAGGATCTCAATGAGCAGTTCTTC. Protein sequence: CATAKDLNEQFF.